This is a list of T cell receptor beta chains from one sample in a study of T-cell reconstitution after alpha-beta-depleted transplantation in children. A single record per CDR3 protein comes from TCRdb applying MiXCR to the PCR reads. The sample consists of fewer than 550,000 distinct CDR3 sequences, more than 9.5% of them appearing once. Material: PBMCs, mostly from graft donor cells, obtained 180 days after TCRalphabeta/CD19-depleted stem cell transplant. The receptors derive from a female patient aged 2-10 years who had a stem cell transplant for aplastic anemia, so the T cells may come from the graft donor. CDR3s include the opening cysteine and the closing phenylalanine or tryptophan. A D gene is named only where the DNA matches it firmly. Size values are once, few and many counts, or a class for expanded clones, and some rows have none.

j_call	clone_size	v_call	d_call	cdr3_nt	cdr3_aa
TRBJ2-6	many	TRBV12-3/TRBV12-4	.	TGTGCCAGCAGTGGGTGGAGGGCCAACGTCCTGACTTTC	CASSGWRANVLTF
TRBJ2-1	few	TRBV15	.	TGTGCCACCAGCAGAGTTCTTAGCGGAGACTACAATGAGCAGTTCTTC	CATSRVLSGDYNEQFF
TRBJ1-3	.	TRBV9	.	TGTGCCAGCAGCGCCGGCGGTGGGGGAAACACCATATATTTT	CASSAGGGGNTIYF
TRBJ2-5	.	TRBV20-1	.	TGCAGTGCTACCGGAGAGACCCAGTACTTC	CSATGETQYF
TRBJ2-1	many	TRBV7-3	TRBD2	TGTGCCAGCAGTCCAAGTAGCGGGAATTCCCCTCGCCCGTTCTTC	CASSPSSGNSPRPFF
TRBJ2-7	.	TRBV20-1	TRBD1	TGCAGTGCTAGAGTCAGAGGGGGCGCGAGGGAGCAGTACTTC	CSARVRGGAREQYF
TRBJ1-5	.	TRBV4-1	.	TGCGCCAGCAGCCAAGGACGGGGGGCGGACAATCAGCCCCAGCATTTT	CASSQGRGADNQPQHF
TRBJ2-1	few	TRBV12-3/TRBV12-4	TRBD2	TGTGCCACCGCTCGTCCCGGGACTAGCGAGAACAATGAGCAGTTCTTC	CATARPGTSENNEQFF
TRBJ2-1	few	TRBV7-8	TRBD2	TGTGCCAGCACCCCGAGGGAGGGCCTAGAAAGATACAATGAGCAGTTCTTC	CASTPREGLERYNEQFF
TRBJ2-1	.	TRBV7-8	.	TGTGCCAGCAGCTTAATCGCCGGACTGAGGTATGAGCAGTTCTTC	CASSLIAGLRYEQFF
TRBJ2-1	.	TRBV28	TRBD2	TGTGCCAGCTTGGGGACTAGCGGGGAGAGCTCCTACAATGAGCACTTCTTC	CASLGTSGESSYNEHFF
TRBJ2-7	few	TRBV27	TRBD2	TGTGCCAGCAGTCACGGTGCAGCGGGAGGACACGAGCAGTACTTC	CASSHGAAGGHEQYF
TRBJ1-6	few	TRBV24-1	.	TGTGCCACCAGCTCCGGGACGGTGAATTCACCCCTCCACTTT	CATSSGTVNSPLHF
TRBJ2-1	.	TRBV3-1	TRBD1	TGTGCCAGCAGCCAAGTACGACAGGGGCGCAGCAATGAGCAGTTCTTC	CASSQVRQGRSNEQFF
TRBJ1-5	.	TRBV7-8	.	TGTGCCAGCAGCTTAGGAGGGTTAGGCAATCAGCCCCAGCATTTT	CASSLGGLGNQPQHF
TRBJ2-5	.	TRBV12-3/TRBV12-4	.	TGTGCCAGCAGTCCCGCGTGGGGCGAGACCCAGTACTTC	CASSPAWGETQYF
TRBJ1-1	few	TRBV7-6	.	TGTGCCAGCAGCTTGATTGGGTTCACTGAAGCTTTCTTT	CASSLIGFTEAFF
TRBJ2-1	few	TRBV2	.	TGTGCCAGCAGTGAAGCGGGGGGCCTCTCCTACAATGAGCAGTTCTTC	CASSEAGGLSYNEQFF
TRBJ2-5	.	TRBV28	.	TGTGCCAGCAGTTTAATGGGGGTAGAGACCCAGTACTTC	CASSLMGVETQYF
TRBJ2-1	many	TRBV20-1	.	TGCAGTGCTACCAATCTGTCCAATGAGCAGTTCTTC	CSATNLSNEQFF
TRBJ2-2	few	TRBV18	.	TGTGCCAGCTCACCACTAGACAGGAGCACCGGGGAGCTGTTTTTT	CASSPLDRSTGELFF
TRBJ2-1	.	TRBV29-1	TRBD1	TGCAGCGCTGACAGGGGGGGGTACAATGAGCAGTTCTTC	CSADRGGYNEQFF
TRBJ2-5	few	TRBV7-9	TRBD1	TGTGCCAGCAGCCTAACCCAGGGGGCAGTGTGGACCCAGTACTTC	CASSLTQGAVWTQYF
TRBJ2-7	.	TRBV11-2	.	TGTGCCAGCAGCTCTAAGGCGGGGATTTCCTACGAGCAGTACTTC	CASSSKAGISYEQYF
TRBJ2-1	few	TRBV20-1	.	TGCAGTGCTAGAGATATTGACAAATACAATGAGCAGTTCTTC	CSARDIDKYNEQFF
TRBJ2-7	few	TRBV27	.	TGTGCCAGCAGTTTATCGGGTTTTTCCAGTCTCTCCTACGAGCAGTACTTC	CASSLSGFSSLSYEQYF
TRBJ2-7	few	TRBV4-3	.	TGCGCCAGCAGCCAAGGCGGCGCGGCGCTAGAAGAGCAGTACTTC	CASSQGGAALEEQYF
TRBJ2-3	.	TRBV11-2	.	TGTGCCAGCAGCTTAGTGTCAGGGACTCTCAGCACAGATACGCAGTATTTT	CASSLVSGTLSTDTQYF
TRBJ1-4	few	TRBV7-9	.	TGTGCCAGCAGGGATCTGGCAACTAATGAAAAACTGTTTTTT	CASRDLATNEKLFF
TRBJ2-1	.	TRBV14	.	TGTGCCAGCAGCCAAAGTGGGCCCCTAGCGTACTCTAGCTCCTACAATGAGCAGTTCTTC	CASSQSGPLAYSSSYNEQFF
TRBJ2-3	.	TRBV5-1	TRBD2	TGCGCCAGCAGCTTGAAACGGGGGGGCACAGATACGCAGTATTTT	CASSLKRGGTDTQYF